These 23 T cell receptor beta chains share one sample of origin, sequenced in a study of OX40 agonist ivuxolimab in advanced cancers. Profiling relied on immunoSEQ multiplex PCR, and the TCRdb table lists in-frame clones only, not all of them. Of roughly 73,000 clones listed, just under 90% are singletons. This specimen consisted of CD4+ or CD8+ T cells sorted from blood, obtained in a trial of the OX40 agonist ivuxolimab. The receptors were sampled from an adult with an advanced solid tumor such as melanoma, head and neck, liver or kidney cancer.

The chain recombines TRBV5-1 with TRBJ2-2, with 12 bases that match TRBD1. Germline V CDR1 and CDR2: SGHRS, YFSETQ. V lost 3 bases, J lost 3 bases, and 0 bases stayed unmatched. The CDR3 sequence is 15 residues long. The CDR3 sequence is CASSWDRGHTGELFF. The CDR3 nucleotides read TGCGCCAGCAGCTGGGACAGGGGGCACACCGGGGAGCTGTTTTTT.

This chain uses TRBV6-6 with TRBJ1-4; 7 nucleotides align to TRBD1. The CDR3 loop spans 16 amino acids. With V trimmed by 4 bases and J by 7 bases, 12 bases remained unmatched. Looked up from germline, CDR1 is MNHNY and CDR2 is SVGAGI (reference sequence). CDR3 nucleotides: TGTGCCAGCAGTTCCAACCTACAGGGGAGGGGTGAAAAACTGTTTTTT. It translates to CASSSNLQGRGEKLFF.

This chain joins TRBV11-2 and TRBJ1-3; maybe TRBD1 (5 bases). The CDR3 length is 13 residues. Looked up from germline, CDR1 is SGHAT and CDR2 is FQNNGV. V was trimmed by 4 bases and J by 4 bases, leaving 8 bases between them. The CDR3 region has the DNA TGTGCCAGCAGCTCAGGGACGGGAAACACCATATATTTT. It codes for CASSSGTGNTIYF.

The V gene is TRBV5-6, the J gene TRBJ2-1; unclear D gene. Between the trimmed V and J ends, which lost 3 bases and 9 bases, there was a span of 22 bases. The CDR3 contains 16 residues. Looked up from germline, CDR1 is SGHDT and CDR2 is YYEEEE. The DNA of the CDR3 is TGTGCCAGCAGCTCCCCTCTGTCCCTCACGCGCGGTGAGCAGTTCTTC. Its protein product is CASSSPLSLTRGEQFF. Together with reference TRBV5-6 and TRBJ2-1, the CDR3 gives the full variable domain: DAGVTQSPTHLIKTRGQQVTLRCSPKSGHDTVSWYQQALGQGPQFIFQYYEEEERQRGNFPDRFSGHQFPNYSSELNVNALLLGDSALYLCASSSPLSLTRGEQFFGPGTRLTVL.

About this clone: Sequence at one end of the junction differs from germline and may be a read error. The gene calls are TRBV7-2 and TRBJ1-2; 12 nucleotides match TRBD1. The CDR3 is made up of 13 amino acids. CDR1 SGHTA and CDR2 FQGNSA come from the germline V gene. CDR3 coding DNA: TGTGCCAGCAGCCTACCGGGACAGGGGGCGCATGCCTTC. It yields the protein CASSLPGQGAHAF.

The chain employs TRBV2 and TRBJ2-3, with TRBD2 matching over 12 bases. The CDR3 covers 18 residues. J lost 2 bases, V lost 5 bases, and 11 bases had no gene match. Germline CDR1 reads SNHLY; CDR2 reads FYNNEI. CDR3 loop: CASSTLGLAGSYTDTQYF. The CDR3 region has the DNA TGTGCCAGCAGTACACTTGGACTAGCGGGGTCGTACACAGATACGCAGTATTTT.

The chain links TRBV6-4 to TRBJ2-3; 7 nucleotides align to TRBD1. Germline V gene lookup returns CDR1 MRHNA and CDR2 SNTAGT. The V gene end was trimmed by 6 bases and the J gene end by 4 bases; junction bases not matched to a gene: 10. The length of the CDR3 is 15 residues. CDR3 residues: CASSRNRGGADTQYF. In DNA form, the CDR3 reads TGTGCCAGCAGCCGAAACAGGGGCGGTGCAGATACGCAGTATTTT.

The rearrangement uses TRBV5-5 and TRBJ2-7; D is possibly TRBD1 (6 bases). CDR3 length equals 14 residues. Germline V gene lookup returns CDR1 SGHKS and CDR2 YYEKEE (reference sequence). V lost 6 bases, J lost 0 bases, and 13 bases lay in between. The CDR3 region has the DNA TGTGCCAGCATCCCCGGGACACCCTCCTACGAGCAGTACTTC. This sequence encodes CASIPGTPSYEQYF.

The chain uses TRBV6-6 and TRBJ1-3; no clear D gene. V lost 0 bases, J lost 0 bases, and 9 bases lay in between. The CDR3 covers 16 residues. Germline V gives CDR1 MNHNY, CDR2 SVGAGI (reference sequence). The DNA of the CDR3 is TGTGCCAGCAGTTACTCATCGAACCCCTCTGGAAACACCATATATTTT. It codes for CASSYSSNPSGNTIYF.

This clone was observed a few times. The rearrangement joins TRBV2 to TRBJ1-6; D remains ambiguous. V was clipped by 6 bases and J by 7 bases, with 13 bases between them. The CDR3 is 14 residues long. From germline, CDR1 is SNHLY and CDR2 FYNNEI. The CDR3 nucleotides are TGTGCCAGCAGCGGTTTCGGGCTCAATTCACCCCTCCACTTT. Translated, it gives CASSGFGLNSPLHF. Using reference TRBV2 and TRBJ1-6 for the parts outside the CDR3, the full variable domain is EPEVTQTPSHQVTQMGQEVILRCVPISNHLYFYWYRQILGQKVEFLVSFYNNEISEKSEIFDDQFSVERPDGSNFTLKIRSTKLEDSAMYFCASSGFGLNSPLHFGNGTRLTVT.

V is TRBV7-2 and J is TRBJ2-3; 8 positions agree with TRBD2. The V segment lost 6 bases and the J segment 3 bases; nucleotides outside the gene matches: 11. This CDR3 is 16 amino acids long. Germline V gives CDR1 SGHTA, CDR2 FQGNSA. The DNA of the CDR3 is TGTGCCAGCAGAAGGCCCTTAGCGGGGTTTACAGATACGCAGTATTTT. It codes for CASRRPLAGFTDTQYF.

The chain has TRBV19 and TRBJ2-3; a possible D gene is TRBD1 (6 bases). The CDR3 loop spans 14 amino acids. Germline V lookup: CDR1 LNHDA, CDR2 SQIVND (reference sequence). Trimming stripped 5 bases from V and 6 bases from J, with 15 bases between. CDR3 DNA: TGTGCCAGTAGTCCTCATATAAGGGGGGATACGCAGTATTTT. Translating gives CASSPHIRGDTQYF.

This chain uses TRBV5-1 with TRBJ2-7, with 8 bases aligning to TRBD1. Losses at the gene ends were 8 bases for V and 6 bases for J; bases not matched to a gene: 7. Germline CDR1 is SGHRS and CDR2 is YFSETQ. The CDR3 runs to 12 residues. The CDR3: CASGDRLSEQYF. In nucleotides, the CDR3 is TGCGCCAGTGGGGACAGGCTCTCCGAGCAGTACTTC.

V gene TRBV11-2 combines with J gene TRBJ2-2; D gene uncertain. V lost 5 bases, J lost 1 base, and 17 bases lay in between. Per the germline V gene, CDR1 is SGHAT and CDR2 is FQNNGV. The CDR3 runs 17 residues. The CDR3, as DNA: TGTGCCAGCAGCCCCAGAATCGTGGTTATGAACACCGGGGAGCTGTTTTTT. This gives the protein CASSPRIVVMNTGELFF.

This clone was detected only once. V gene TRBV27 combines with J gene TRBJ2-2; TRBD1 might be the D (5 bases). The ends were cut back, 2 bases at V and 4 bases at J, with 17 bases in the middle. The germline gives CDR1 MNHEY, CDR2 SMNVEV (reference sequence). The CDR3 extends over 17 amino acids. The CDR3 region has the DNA TGTGCCAGCAGTTTACCTGACAGCCCGCGAGGCACCGGGGAGCTGTTTTTT. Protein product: CASSLPDSPRGTGELFF.

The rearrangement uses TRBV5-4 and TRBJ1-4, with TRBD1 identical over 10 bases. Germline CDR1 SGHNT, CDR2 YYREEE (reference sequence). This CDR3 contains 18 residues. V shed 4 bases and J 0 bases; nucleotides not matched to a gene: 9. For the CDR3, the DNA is TGTGCCAGCAGCAGTCACCGGGACAGGGGATCAACTAATGAAAAACTGTTTTTT. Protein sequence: CASSSHRDRGSTNEKLFF.

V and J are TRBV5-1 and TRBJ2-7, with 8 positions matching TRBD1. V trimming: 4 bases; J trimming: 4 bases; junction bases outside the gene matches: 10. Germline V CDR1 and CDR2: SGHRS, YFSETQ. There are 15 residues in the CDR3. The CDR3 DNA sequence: TGCGCCAGCAGCCCTCTTCAGGGGGCTCAATACGAGCAGTACTTC. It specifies CASSPLQGAQYEQYF.

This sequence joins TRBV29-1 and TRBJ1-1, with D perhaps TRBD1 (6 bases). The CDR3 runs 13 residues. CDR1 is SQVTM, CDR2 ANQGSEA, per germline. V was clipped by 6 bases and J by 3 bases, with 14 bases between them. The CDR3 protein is CSVTHRGDTEAFF. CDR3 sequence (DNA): TGCAGCGTCACCCATAGGGGGGACACTGAAGCTTTCTTT.

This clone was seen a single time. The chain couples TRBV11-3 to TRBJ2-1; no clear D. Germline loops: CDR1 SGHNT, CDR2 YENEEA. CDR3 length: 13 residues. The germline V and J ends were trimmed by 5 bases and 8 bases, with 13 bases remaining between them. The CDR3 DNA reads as TGTGCCAGCAGCCCCCGAGTTCTTGATGAGCAGTTCTTC. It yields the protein CASSPRVLDEQFF.

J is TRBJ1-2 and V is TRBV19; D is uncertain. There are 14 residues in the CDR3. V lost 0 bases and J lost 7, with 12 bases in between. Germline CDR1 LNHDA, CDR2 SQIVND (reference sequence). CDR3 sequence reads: CASSIEWAGPGYTF. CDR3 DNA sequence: TGTGCCAGTAGTATAGAGTGGGCAGGTCCTGGCTACACCTTC.

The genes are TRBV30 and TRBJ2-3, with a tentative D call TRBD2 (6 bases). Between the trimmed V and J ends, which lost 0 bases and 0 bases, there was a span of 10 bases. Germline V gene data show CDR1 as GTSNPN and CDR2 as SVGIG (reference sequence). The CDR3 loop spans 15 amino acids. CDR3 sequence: CAWSVLAESTDTQYF. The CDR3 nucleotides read TGTGCCTGGAGTGTGTTAGCGGAAAGCACAGATACGCAGTATTTT.

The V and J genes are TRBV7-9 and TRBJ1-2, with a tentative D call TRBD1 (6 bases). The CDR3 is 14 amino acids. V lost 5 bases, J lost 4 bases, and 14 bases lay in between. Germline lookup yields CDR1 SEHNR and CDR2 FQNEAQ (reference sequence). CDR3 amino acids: CASSRRGGPYGYTF. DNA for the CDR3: TGTGCCAGCAGCCGGCGGGGGGGGCCCTATGGCTACACCTTC.

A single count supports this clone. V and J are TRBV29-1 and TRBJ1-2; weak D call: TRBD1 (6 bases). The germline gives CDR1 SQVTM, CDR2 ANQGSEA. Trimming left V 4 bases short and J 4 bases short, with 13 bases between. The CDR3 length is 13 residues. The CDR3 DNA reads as TGCAGCGTTGTCCCGGGGGCGGGCTATGGCTACACCTTC. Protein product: CSVVPGAGYGYTF.